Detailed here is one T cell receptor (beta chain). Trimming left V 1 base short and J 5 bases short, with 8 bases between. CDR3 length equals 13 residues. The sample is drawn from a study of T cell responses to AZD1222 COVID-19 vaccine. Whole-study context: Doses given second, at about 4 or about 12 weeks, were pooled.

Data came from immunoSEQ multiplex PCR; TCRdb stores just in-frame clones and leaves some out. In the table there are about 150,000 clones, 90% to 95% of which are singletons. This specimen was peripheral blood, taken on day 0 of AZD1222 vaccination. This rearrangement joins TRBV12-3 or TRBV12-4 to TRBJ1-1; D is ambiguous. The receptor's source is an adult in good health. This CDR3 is CASSLEPRTEAFF. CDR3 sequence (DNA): TGTGCCAGCAGTTTAGAGCCGAGGACTGAAGCTTTCTTT.